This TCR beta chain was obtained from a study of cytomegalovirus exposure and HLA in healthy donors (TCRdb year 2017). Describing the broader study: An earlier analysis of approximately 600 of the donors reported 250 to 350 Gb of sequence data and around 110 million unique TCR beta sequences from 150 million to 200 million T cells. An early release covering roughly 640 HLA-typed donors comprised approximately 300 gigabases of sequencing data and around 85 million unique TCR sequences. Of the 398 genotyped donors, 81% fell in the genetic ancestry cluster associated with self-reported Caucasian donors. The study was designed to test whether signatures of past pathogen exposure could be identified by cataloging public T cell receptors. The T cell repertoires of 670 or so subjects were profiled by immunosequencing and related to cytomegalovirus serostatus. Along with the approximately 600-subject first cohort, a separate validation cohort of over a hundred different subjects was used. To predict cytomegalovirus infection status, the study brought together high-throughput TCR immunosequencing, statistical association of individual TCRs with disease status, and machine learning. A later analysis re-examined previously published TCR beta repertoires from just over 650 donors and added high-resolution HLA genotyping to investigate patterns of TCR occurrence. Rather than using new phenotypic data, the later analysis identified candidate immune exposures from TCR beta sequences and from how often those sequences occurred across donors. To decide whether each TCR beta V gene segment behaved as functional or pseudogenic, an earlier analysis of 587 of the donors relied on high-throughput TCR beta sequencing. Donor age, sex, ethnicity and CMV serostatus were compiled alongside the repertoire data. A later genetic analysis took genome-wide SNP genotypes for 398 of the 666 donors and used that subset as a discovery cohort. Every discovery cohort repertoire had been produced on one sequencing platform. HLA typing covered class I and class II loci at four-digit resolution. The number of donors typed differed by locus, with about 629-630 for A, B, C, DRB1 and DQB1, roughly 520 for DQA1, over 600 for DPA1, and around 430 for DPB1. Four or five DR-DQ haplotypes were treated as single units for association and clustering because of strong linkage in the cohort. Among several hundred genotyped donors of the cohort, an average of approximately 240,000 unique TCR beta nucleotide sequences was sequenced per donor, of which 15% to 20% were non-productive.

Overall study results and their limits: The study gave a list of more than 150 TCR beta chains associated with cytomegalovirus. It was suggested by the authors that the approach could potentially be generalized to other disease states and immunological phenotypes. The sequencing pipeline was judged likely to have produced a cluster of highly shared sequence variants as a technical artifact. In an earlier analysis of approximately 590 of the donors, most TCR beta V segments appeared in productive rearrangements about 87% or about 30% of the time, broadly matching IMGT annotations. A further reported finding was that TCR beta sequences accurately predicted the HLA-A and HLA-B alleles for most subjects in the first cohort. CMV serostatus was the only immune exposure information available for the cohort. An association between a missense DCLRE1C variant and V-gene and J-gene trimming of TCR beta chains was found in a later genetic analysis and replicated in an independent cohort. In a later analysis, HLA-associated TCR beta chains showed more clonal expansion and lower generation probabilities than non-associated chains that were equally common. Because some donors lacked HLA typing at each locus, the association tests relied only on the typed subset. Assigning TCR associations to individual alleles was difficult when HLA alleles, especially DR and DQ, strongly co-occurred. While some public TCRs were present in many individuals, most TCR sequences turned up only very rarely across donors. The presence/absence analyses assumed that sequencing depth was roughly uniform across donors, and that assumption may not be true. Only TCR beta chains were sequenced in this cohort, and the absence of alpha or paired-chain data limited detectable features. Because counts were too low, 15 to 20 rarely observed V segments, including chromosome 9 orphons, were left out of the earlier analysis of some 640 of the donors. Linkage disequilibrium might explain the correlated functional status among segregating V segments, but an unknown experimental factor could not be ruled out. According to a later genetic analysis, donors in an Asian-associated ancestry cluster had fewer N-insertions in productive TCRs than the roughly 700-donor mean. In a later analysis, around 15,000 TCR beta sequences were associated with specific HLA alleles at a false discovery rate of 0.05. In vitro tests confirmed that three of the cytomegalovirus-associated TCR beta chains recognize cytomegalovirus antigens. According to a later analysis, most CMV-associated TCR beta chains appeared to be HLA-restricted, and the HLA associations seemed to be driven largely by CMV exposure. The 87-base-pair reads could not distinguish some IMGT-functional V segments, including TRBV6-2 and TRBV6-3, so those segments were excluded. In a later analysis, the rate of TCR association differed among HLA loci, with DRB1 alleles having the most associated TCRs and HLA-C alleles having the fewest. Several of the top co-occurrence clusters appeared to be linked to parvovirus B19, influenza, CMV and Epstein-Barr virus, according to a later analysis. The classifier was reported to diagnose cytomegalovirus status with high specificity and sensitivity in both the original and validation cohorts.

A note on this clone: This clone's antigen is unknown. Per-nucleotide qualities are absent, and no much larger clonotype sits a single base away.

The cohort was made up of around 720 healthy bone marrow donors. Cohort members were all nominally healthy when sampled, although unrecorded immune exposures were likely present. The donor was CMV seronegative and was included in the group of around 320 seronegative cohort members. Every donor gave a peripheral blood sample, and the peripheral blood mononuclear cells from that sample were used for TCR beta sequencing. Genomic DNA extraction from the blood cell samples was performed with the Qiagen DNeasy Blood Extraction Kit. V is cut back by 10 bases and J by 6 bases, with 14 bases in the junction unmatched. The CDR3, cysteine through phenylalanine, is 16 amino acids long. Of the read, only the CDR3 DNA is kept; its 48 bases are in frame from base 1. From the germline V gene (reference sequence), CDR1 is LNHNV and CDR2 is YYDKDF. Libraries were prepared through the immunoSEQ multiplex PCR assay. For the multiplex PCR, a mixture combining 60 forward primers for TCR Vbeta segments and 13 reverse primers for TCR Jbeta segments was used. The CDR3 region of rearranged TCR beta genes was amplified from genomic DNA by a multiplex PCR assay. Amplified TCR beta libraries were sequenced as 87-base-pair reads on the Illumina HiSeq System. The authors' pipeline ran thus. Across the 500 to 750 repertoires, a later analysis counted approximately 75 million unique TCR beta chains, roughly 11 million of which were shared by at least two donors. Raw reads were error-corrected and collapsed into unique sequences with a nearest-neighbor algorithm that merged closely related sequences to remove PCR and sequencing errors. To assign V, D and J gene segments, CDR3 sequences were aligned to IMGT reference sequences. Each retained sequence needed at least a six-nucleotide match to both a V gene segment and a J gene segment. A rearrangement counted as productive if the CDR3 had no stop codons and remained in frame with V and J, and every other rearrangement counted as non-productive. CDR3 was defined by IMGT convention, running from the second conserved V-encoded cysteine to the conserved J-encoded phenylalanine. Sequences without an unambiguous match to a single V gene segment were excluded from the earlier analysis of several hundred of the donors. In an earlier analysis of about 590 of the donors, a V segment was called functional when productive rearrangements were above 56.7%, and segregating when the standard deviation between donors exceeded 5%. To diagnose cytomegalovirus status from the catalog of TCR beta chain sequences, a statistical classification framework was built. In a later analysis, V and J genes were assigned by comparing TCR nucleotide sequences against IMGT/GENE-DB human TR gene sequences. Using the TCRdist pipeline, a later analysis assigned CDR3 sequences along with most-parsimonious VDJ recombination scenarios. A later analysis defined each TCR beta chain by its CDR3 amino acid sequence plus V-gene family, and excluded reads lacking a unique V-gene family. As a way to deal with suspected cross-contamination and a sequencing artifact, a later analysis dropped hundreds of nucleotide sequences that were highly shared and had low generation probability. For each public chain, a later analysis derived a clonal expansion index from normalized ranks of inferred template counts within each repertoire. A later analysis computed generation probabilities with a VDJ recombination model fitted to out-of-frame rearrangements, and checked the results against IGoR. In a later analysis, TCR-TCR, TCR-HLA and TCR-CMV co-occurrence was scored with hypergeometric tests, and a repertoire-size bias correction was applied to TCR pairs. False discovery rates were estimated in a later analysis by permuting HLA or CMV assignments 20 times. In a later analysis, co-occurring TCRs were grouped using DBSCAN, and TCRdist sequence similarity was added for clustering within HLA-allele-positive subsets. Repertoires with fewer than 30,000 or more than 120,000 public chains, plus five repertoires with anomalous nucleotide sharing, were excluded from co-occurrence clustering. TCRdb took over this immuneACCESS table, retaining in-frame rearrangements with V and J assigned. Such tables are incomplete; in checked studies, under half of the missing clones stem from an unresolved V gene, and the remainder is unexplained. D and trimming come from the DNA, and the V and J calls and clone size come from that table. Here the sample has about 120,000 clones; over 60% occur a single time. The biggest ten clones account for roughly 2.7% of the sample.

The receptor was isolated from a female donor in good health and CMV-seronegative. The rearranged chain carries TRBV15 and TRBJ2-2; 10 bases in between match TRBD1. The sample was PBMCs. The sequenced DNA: TGTGCCAACCACAGACAGGGGGCTCATCAGCCCGGGGAGCTGTTTTTT. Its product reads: CANHRQGAHQPGELFF.